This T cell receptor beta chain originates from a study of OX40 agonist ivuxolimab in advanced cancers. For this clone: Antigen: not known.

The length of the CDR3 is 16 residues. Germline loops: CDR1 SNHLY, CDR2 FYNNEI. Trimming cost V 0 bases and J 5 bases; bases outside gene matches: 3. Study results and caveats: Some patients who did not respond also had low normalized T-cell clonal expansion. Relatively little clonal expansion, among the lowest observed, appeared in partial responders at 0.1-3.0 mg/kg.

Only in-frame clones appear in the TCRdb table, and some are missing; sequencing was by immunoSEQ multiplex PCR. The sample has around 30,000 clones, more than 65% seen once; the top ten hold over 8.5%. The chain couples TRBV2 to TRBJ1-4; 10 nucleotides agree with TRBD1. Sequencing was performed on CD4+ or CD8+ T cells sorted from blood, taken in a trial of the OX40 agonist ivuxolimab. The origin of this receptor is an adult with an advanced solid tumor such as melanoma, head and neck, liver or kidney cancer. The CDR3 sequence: CASSEASGQGNEKLFF. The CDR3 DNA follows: TGTGCCAGCAGTGAAGCCTCGGGACAGGGGAATGAAAAACTGTTTTTT.